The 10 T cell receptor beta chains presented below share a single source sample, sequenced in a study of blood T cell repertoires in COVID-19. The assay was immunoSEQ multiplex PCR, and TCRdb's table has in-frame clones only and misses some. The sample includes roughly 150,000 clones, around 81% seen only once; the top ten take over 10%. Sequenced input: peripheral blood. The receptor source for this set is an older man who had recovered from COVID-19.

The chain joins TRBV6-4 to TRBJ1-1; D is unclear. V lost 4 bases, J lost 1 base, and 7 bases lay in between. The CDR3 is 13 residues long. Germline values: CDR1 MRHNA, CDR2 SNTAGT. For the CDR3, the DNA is TGTGCCAGCAGTGTGGACTCGAACACTGAAGCTTTCTTT. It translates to CASSVDSNTEAFF.

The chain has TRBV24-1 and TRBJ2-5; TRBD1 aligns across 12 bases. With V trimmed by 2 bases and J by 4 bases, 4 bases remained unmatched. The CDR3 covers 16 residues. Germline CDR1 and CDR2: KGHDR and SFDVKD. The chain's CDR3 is CATSDSGTGGAETQYF. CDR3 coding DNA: TGTGCCACCAGTGATTCCGGGACAGGGGGCGCAGAGACCCAGTACTTC.

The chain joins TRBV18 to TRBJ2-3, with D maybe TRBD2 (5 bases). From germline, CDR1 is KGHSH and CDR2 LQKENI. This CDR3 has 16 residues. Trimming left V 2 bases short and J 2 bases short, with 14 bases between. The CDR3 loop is CASSPVGGRHTDTQYF. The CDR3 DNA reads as TGTGCCAGCTCACCAGTTGGAGGCCGGCACACAGATACGCAGTATTTT.

DNA of the CDR3: TGTGCCAGCAGCACTAGCGGGGCGTCCTACGAGCAGTACTTC. As protein: CASSTSGASYEQYF. This chain uses TRBV11-3 with TRBJ2-7; 10 bases agree with TRBD2. The V segment lost 5 bases and the J segment 1 base; nucleotides outside the gene matches: 2. The CDR3 contains 14 residues. The V gene's germline CDR1 is SGHNT and CDR2 YENEEA.

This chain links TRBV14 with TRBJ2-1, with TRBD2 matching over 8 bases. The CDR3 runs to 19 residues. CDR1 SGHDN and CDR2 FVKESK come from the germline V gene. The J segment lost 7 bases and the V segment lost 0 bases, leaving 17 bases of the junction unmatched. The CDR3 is CASSQDGWGREVNQNEQFF. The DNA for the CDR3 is TGTGCCAGCAGCCAAGATGGATGGGGGCGGGAGGTAAATCAGAATGAGCAGTTCTTC.

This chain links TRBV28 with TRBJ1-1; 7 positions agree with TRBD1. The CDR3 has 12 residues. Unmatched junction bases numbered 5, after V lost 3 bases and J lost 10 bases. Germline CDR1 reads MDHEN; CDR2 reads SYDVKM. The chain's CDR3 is CASSFKGARAFF. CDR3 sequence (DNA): TGTGCCAGCAGTTTCAAGGGGGCTCGAGCTTTCTTT.

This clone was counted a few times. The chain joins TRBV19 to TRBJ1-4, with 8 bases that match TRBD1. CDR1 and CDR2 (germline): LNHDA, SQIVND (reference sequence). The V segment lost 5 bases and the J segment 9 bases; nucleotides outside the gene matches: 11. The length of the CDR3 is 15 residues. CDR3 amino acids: CASSPPTGAIKKLFF. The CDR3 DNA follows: TGTGCCAGTAGTCCGCCGACAGGGGCGATCAAAAAACTGTTTTTT.

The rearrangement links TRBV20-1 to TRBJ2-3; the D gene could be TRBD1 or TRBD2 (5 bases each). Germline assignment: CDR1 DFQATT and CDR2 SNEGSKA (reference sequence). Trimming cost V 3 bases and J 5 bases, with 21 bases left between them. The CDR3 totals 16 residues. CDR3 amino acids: CSASGAAKAGIDTQYF. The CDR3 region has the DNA TGCAGTGCTAGTGGGGCCGCCAAGGCGGGCATAGATACGCAGTATTTT.

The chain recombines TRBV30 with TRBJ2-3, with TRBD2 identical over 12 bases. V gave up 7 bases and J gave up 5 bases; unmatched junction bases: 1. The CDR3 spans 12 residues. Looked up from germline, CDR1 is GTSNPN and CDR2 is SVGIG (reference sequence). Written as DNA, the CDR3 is TGTGCCTCACTAGCGGGAGGAGATACGCAGTATTTT. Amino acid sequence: CASLAGGDTQYF.

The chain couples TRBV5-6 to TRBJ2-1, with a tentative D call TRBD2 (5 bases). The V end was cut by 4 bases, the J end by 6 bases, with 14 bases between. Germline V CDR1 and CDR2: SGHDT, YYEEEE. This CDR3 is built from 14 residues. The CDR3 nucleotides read TGTGCCAGCAGCCCGGGGTACAAGTTCAATGAGCAGTTCTTC. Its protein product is CASSPGYKFNEQFF.